Listed here are 10 T cell receptor beta chains from one sample, sequenced in a study of T cells after yellow fever vaccination. In TCRdb, the 5' RACE reads were re-called with MiXCR into one record per CDR3 protein. The repertoire has 90,000 to 130,000 distinct CDR3 sequences, 8.4% of them found once; the top ten carry roughly 23%. The sample was CD8+ T cells sorted from PBMCs, taken 45 days after the yellow fever booster vaccination. The receptors derive from a man under 40 who received the YFV17D yellow fever vaccine.

This clonotype appeared many times. This chain connects TRBV20-1 to TRBJ2-5, with D hard to call. The V end was cut by 2 bases, the J end by 5 bases, with 6 bases between. The CDR3 spans 11 residues. Germline V gene sequence: CDR1 DFQATT, CDR2 SNEGSKA (reference sequence). CDR3 in DNA: TGCAGTGCTAGACCCTCGGAGACCCAGTACTTC. Protein product: CSARPSETQYF.

This clonotype has a count of ten or more. This rearrangement joins TRBV27 to TRBJ2-3; D perhaps matches TRBD2 (6 bases). In germline, CDR1 is MNHEY, CDR2 SMNVEV (reference sequence). Trimming shortened V by 3 bases and J by 4 bases, and 17 bases separated the two germline ends. The CDR3 totals 16 residues. The CDR3: CASSFRGIIPPDTQYF. In nucleotides, the CDR3 is TGTGCCAGCAGTTTTCGGGGGATCATTCCCCCAGATACGCAGTATTTT.

This clonotype appeared many times. The CDR3 DNA is TGTGCCAGCAGCGTAGGGGGACAGGGAAGTTCCTACGAGCAGTACTTC. Its translation is CASSVGGQGSSYEQYF. V is TRBV9 and J is TRBJ2-7; 9 nucleotides match TRBD1. Germline V gene lookup returns CDR1 SGDLS and CDR2 YYNGEE. V lost 0 bases and J lost 1; bases outside the gene matches: 5. The CDR3 spans 16 residues. The whole variable domain, remainder taken from reference TRBV9 and TRBJ2-7, is DSGVTQTPKHLITATGQRVTLRCSPRSGDLSVYWYQQSLDQGLQFLIQYYNGEERAKGNILERFSAQQFPDLHSELNLSSLELGDSALYFCASSVGGQGSSYEQYFGPGTRLTVT.

This clonotype was seen ten or more times. The chain links TRBV27 to TRBJ2-2; D remains ambiguous. Germline CDR1 MNHEY, CDR2 SMNVEV (reference sequence). Trimming removed 4 bases at V and 6 bases at J, with 12 bases between. This CDR3 comprises 14 residues. The CDR3, as DNA: TGTGCCAGCAGTTATTTAAGTGGGCCCGGGGAGCTGTTTTTT. Its translation is CASSYLSGPGELFF.

There are a few counts of this clonotype. This chain uses TRBV20-1 with TRBJ2-1, with 8 bases lining up with TRBD2. Germline lookup yields CDR1 DFQATT and CDR2 SNEGSKA (reference sequence). V lost 3 bases to trimming and J lost 4 bases; unmatched junction nucleotides: 8. The CDR3 runs 15 residues. The CDR3 DNA reads as TGCAGTGCTAGCGGACCGGCGGGAGGATACAATGAGCAGTTCTTC. It encodes CSASGPAGGYNEQFF.

This clonotype was counted at least ten times. This chain links TRBV4-3 with TRBJ2-1; 9 bases map to TRBD2. J lost 6 bases, V lost 4 bases, and 7 bases had no gene match. Germline V gene data show CDR1 as LGHNA and CDR2 as YSLEER. The CDR3 runs to 15 residues. The chain's CDR3 is CASSPGVAGVNEQFF. CDR3 in DNA: TGCGCCAGCAGCCCCGGGGTAGCGGGAGTCAATGAGCAGTTCTTC.

This chain links TRBV10-3 with TRBJ2-1; D ambiguous. This CDR3 spans 12 amino acids. V was pared by 4 bases and J by 8 bases, with 9 bases between. Germline V lookup: CDR1 ENHRY, CDR2 SYGVKD. CDR3 in DNA: TGTGCCATCAGTGGTCCCCGGGATGAGCAGTTCTTC. Residues: CAISGPRDEQFF.

There are many counts of this clonotype. The chain couples TRBV4-3 to TRBJ2-3; D gene unclear. Trimming shortened V by 2 bases and J by 6 bases, and 21 bases separated the two germline ends. Germline-derived CDR1 and CDR2 are LGHNA and YSLEER. The CDR3 covers 17 residues. As DNA, the CDR3 is TGCGCCAGCAGCCAAATATATTTGACCGACTCGGATGATACGCAGTATTTT. Translated: CASSQIYLTDSDDTQYF.

The table lists this clonotype with many counts. The chain is built from TRBV29-1 and TRBJ1-1; tentatively, D is TRBD1 (5 bases). CDR3 length equals 14 residues. V was clipped by 3 bases and J by 4 bases, with 15 bases between them. CDR1 and CDR2 from the germline V gene are SQVTM and ANQGSEA. The CDR3, as DNA: TGCAGCGTTGACGGGGGTCTTGGGAGCACTGAAGCTTTCTTT. It specifies CSVDGGLGSTEAFF.

At least ten counts were recorded for this clonotype. V and J are TRBV11-2 and TRBJ2-7; TRBD1 agrees at 7 bases. This CDR3 spans 14 amino acids. The ends lost 4 bases at V and 3 bases at J; junction bases unmatched: 6. Germline CDR1 SGHAT, CDR2 FQNNGV. The CDR3 reads CASSYHRGGYEQYF. The CDR3 bases are TGTGCCAGCAGCTACCACAGGGGTGGCTACGAGCAGTACTTC.